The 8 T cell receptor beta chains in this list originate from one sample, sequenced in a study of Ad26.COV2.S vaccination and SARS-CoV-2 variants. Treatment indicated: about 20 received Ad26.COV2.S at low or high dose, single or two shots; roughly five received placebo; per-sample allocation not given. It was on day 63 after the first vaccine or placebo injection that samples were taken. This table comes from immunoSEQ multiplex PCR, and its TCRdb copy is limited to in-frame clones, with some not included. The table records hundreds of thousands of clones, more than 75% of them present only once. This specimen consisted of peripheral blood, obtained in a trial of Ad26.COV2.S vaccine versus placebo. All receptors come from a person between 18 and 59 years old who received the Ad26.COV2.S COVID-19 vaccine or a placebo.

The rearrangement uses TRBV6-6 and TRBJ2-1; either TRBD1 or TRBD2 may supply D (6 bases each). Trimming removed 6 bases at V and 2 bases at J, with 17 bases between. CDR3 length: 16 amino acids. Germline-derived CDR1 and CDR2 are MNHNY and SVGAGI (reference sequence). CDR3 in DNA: TGTGCCAGCAGGCTCCTGGGGGGCGGAACCTACAATGAGCAGTTCTTC. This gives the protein CASRLLGGGTYNEQFF.

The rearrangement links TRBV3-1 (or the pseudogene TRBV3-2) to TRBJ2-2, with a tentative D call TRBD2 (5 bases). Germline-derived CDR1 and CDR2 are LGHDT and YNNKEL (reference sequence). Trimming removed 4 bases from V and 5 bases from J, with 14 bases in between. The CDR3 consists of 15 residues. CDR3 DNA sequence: TGTGCCAGCAGCCTGAGGACCAGAGGGACCGGGGAGCTGTTTTTT. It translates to CASSLRTRGTGELFF.

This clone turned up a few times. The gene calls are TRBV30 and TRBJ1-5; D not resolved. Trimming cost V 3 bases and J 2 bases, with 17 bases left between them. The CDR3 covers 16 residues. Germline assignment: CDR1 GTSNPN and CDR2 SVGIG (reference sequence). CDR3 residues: CAWSEGWSSGNQPQHF. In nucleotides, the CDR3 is TGTGCCTGGAGCGAAGGTTGGAGTTCGGGCAATCAGCCCCAGCATTTT. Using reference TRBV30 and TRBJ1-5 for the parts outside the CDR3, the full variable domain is SQTIHQWPATLVQPVGSPLSLECTVEGTSNPNLYWYRQAAGRGLQLLFYSVGIGQISSEVPQNLSASRPQDRQFILSSKKLLLSDSGFYLCAWSEGWSSGNQPQHFGDGTRLSIL.

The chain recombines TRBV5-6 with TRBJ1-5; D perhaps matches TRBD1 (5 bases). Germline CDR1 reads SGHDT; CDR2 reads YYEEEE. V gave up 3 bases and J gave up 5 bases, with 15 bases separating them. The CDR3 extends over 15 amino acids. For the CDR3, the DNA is TGTGCCAGCAGCTCCGGGGGTGTCTGGGATCAGCCCCAGCATTTT. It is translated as CASSSGGVWDQPQHF.

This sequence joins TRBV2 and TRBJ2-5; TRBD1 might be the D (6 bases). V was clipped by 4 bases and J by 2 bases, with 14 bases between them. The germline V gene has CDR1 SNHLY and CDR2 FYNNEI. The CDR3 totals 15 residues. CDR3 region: CASSVVGATQETQYF. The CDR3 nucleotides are TGTGCCAGCAGTGTAGTGGGGGCCACACAAGAGACCCAGTACTTC.

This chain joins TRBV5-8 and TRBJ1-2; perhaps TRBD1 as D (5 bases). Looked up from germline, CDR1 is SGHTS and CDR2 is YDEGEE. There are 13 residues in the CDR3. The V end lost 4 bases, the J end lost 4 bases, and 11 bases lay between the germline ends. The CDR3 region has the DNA TGTGCCAGCAGCCCCGGGACCGCCTATGGCTACACCTTC. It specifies CASSPGTAYGYTF.

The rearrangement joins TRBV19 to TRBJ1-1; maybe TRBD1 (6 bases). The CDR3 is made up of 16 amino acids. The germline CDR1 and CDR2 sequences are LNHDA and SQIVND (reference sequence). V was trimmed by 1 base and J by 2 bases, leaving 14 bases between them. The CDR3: CASSIVGAGANTEAFF. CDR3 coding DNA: TGTGCCAGTAGTATAGTGGGGGCAGGAGCCAACACTGAAGCTTTCTTT.

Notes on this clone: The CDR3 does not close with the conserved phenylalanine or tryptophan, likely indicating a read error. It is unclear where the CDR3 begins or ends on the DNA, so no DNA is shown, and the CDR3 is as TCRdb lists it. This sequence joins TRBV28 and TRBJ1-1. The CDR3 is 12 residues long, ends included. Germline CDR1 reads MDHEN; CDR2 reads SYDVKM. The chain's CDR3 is CASSLSGGPWEL.